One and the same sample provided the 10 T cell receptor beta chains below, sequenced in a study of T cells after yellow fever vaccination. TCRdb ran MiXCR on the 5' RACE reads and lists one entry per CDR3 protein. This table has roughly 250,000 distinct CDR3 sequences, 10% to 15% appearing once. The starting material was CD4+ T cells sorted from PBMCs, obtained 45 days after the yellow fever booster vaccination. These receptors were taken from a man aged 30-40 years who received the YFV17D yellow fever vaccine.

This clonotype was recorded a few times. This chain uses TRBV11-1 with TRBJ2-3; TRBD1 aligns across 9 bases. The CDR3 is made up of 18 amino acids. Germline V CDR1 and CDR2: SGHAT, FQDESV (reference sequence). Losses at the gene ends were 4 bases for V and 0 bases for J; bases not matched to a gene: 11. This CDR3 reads CASSSGQGGRPSTDTQYF. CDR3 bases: TGTGCCAGCAGCTCGGGACAGGGAGGTCGACCGAGCACAGATACGCAGTATTTT.

The DNA for the CDR3 is TGTGCCAGCAATGAGACTCCTAATTCACCCCTCCACTTT. As protein: CASNETPNSPLHF. The chain employs TRBV6-1 and TRBJ1-6; D gene unclear. CDR1 is MNHNS and CDR2 is SASEGT in the germline V gene. V was shortened by 7 bases and J by 6 bases, with 10 bases between the two germline ends. The CDR3 extends over 13 amino acids.

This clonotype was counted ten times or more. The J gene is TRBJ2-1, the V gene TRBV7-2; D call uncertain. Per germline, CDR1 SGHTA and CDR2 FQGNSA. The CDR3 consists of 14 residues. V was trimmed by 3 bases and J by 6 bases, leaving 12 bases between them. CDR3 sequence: CASSFKVGPNEQFF. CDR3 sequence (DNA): TGTGCCAGCAGCTTTAAAGTAGGCCCCAATGAGCAGTTCTTC.

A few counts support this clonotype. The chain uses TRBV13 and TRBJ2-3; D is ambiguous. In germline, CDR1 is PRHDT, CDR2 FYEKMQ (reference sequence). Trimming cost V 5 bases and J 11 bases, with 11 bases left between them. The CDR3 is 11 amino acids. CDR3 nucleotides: TGTGCCAGCAGCGCCCGCGCCGTGCAGTATTTT. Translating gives CASSARAVQYF.

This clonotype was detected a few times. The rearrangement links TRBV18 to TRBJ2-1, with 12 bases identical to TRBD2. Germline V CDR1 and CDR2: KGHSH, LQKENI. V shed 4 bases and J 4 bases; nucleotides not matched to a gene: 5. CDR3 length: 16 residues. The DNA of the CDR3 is TGTGCCAGCTCACTCGGACTAGCGGGACTGTACAATGAGCAGTTCTTC. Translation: CASSLGLAGLYNEQFF. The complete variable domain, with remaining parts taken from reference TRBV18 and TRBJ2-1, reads NAGVMQNPRHLVRRRGQEARLRCSPMKGHSHVYWYRQLPEEGLKFMVYLQKENIIDESGMPKERFSAEFPKEGPSILRIQQVVRGDSAAYFCASSLGLAGLYNEQFFGPGTRLTVL.

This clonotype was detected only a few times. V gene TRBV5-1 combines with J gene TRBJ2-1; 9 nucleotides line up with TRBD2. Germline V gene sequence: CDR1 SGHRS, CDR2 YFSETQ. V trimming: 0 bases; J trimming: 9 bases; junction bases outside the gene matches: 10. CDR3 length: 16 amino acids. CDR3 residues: CASSLASGIPSGEQFF. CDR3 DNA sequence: TGCGCCAGCAGCTTGGCTAGCGGGATTCCTTCGGGTGAGCAGTTCTTC.

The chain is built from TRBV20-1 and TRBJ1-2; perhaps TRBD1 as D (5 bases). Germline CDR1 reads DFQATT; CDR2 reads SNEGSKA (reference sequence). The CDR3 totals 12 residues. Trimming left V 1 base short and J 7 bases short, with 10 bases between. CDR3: CSARVAGTGYTF. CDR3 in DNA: TGCAGTGCTAGAGTGGCAGGGACTGGCTACACCTTC.

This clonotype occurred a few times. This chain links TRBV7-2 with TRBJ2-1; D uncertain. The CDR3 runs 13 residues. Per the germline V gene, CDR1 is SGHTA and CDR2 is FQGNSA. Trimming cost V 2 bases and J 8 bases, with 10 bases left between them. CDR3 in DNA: TGTGCCAGCAGCTTAATGCTGGGGTATGAGCAGTTCTTC. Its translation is CASSLMLGYEQFF.

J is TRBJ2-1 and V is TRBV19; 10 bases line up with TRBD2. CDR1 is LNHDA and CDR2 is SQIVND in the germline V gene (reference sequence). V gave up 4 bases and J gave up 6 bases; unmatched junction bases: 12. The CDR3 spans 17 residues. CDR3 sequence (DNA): TGTGCCAGTAGTAGGGGCGTTGGGCTAGCGGGAGTCAATGAGCAGTTCTTC. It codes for CASSRGVGLAGVNEQFF.

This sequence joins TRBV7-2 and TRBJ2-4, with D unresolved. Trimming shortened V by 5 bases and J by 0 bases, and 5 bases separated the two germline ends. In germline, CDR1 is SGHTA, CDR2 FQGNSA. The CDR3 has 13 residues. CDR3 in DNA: TGTGCCAGCAGCCCCCTAGCCAAAAACATTCAGTACTTC. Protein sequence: CASSPLAKNIQYF. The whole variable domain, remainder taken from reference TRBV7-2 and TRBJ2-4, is GAGVSQSPSNKVTEKGKDVELRCDPISGHTALYWYRQSLGQGLEFLIYFQGNSAPDKSGLPSDRFSAERTGGSVSTLTIQRTQQEDSAVYLCASSPLAKNIQYFGAGTRLSVL.